Presented here are 26 T cell receptor beta chains from one specimen sequenced in a study of metastatic and nonmetastatic thyroid tumors. TCRdb recomputed clones from the PCR reads via MiXCR. The sample includes 25,000 to 30,000 clones, 3.5% to 4.5% of them seen just once. No patient received treatment before thyroid surgery. The sample consisted of blood. The receptor source for this set is a male donor with papillary thyroid cancer or a benign thyroid nodule (not recorded which). Some clones in this sample may be carry-over from other donors' samples.

This clone showed up many times. The V call is TRBV19, the J call TRBJ2-2; the D gene is possibly TRBD2 (5 bases). Trimming cost V 7 bases and J 6 bases, with 12 bases left between them. The length of the CDR3 is 13 residues. Germline V gene sequence: CDR1 LNHDA, CDR2 SQIVND (reference sequence). The chain's CDR3 is CASIPASPGELFF. The CDR3 nucleotides are TGTGCCAGTATCCCGGCTAGCCCCGGGGAGCTGTTTTTT.

The table lists this clone with a few counts. Since no conserved phenylalanine or tryptophan closes the CDR3, a read error is the likely cause. Because the CDR3's place on the DNA is in doubt, the DNA is left out and the CDR3 is given as listed by TCRdb. This sequence joins TRBV7-2 and TRBJ2-1. Germline V CDR1 and CDR2: SGHTA, FQGNSA. The CDR3 length equals 8 residues, ends included. The CDR3 here is CASSLEGT.

This clone is medium-sized. The chain recombines TRBV6-2 or TRBV6-3 with TRBJ2-1, with 15 bases identical to TRBD2. The germline CDR1 and CDR2 sequences are MNHEY and SVGEGT. V lost 3 bases and J lost 9; bases outside the gene matches: 9. The CDR3 is 17 residues long. CDR3 DNA sequence: TGTGCCAGCAGTTATTTTTGGCGGACTAGCGGGAGGGGTGAGCAGTTCTTC. This translates into CASSYFWRTSGRGEQFF.

Worth noting for this clone: A much larger clone differs from this one at a single base, so this may be a read error. The chain's CDR3 is CASSSRDTPGNEQFF. The CDR3, as DNA: TGTGCCAGCAGTTCCAGGGACACCCCAGGGAATGAGCAGTTCTTC. The rearrangement uses TRBV6-2 or TRBV6-3 and TRBJ2-1; D is perhaps TRBD1 (6 bases). Germline assignment: CDR1 MNHEY and CDR2 SVGEGT. The CDR3 is made up of 15 amino acids. Trimming left V 4 bases short and J 7 bases short, with 17 bases between.

This clone has more than one count but fewer than ten. Being one base from a much bigger clone, this may be a read error. The chain has TRBV19 and TRBJ2-7; D unresolved. This CDR3 region has 15 residues. The germline V gene encodes CDR1 LNHDA and CDR2 SQIVND (reference sequence). The germline V and J ends were trimmed by 1 base and 1 base, with 11 bases remaining between them. The chain's CDR3 is CASSIGSGFSYEQYF. The CDR3 DNA follows: TGTGCCAGTAGTATAGGTTCCGGATTTTCCTACGAGCAGTACTTC.

This clone was seen ten or more times. This chain connects TRBV29-1 to TRBJ1-2; D gene unclear. The germline V and J ends were trimmed by 3 bases and 4 bases, with 15 bases remaining between them. The germline V gene has CDR1 SQVTM and CDR2 ANQGSEA. The CDR3 has 14 residues. DNA for the CDR3: TGCAGCGTTGAGCTGAAGGGAAAGGGCTATGGCTACACCTTC. Translated: CSVELKGKGYGYTF. Looking up the rest from reference TRBV29-1 and TRBJ1-2 gives the full variable domain: SAVISQKPSRDICQRGTSLTIQCQVDSQVTMMFWYRQQPGQSLTLIATANQGSEATYESGFVIDKFPISRPNLTFSTLTVSNMSPEDSSIYLCSVELKGKGYGYTFGSGTRLTVV.

This clone was counted at least ten times. This chain connects TRBV30 to TRBJ2-2; 14 nucleotides line up with TRBD2. J gave up 5 bases and V 2 bases, and 16 bases lay outside the gene matches. Per germline, CDR1 GTSNPN and CDR2 SVGIG (reference sequence). The CDR3 extends over 20 amino acids. CDR3 DNA: TGTGCCTGGAGTTCCACCCCCGGGACTAGCGGGAGTTATGGAACCGGGGAGCTGTTTTTT. Translation: CAWSSTPGTSGSYGTGELFF. The entire variable domain, with the rest obtained from reference TRBV30 and TRBJ2-2, is as follows: SQTIHQWPATLVQPVGSPLSLECTVEGTSNPNLYWYRQAAGRGLQLLFYSVGIGQISSEVPQNLSASRPQDRQFILSSKKLLLSDSGFYLCAWSSTPGTSGSYGTGELFFGEGSRLTVL.

This clone was seen a handful of times. The V call is TRBV24-1, the J call TRBJ2-3; 7 bases fit TRBD1. The CDR3 runs 14 residues. Germline V gene data show CDR1 as KGHDR and CDR2 as SFDVKD. The junction had 4 bases not matched to a gene; V was cut back by 6 bases and J by 2 bases. The CDR3 DNA reads TGTGCCACCAGTCAGACAGGGACCACAGATACGCAGTATTTT. Translation: CATSQTGTTDTQYF.

The chain uses TRBV7-9 and TRBJ2-3; 7 bases map to TRBD1. J was trimmed by 3 bases and V by 4 bases; bases with no gene match: 10. The CDR3 has 16 amino acids. Germline assignment: CDR1 SEHNR and CDR2 FQNEAQ (reference sequence). The CDR3 DNA reads TGTGCCAGCAGCTCCGCCTTCGAGGGACAGACAGATACGCAGTATTTT. This translates into CASSSAFEGQTDTQYF.

V usage is TRBV28 and J usage is TRBJ1-5, with TRBD1 identical over 7 bases. Germline V CDR1 and CDR2: MDHEN, SYDVKM. The CDR3 loop spans 15 amino acids. Trimming at V came to 5 bases and at J to 1 base, leaving 5 bases not matched to a gene. The CDR3 nucleotides are TGTGCCAGCAGTAGGACAGGTGCCAGCAATCAGCCCCAGCATTTT. It encodes CASSRTGASNQPQHF.

This clone occurred many times. V usage is TRBV20-1 and J usage is TRBJ1-1; D gene unclear. V was trimmed by 5 bases and J by 5 bases, leaving 15 bases between them. The CDR3 consists of 13 residues. Germline-derived CDR1 and CDR2 are DFQATT and SNEGSKA (reference sequence). The chain's CDR3 is CSAPSSGITEAFF. CDR3 in DNA: TGCAGTGCTCCCAGTTCAGGAATAACTGAAGCTTTCTTT.

With respect to this clone: An end of the junction does not agree with germline; a read error may underlie this. The J gene is TRBJ1-4, the V gene TRBV12-3 or TRBV12-4; D is undetermined. The CDR3 spans 13 residues. In nucleotides, the CDR3 is TGTGACAGCAGTTCCGGGAAAAGCGAAAAACTGTTTTTT. Residues: CDSSSGKSEKLFF.

This clone was seen more than once but under ten times. The V and J genes are TRBV19 and TRBJ1-1; D ambiguous. The CDR3 totals 13 residues. The V end was cut by 5 bases, the J end by 6 bases, with 13 bases between. Germline V lookup: CDR1 LNHDA, CDR2 SQIVND (reference sequence). DNA of the CDR3: TGTGCCAGTAGTGTTCGTACGGGGTCTGAAGCTTTCTTT. This encodes CASSVRTGSEAFF.

At least ten counts were recorded for this clone. The chain uses TRBV7-2 and TRBJ1-5; a weak D match, TRBD1 (6 bases). The V gene lost 3 bases and the J gene lost 7 bases, with 13 bases spanning the gap. CDR1 and CDR2 from the germline V gene are SGHTA and FQGNSA. The CDR3 has 14 amino acids. The CDR3 spells CASSFGTQGQPQHF. The CDR3 DNA follows: TGTGCCAGCAGCTTCGGGACGCAGGGGCAGCCCCAGCATTTT.

At least ten counts were recorded for this clone. This chain connects TRBV12-3 or TRBV12-4 to TRBJ2-3; D uncertain. V was pared by 6 bases and J by 4 bases, with 14 bases between. CDR3 length equals 14 residues. The CDR3 DNA reads TGTGCCAGCAGCCCCGGCGCAGTCGCAGATACGCAGTATTTT. Translation gives CASSPGAVADTQYF.

This clone was detected a few times. The rearrangement uses TRBV4-2 and TRBJ2-7; the D is unclear. This CDR3 has 14 residues. The V and J ends lost 0 bases and 4 bases respectively, with 10 bases between them. In germline, CDR1 is LGHNA, CDR2 YNFKEQ. The chain's CDR3 is CASSQEGLGYEQYF. CDR3 DNA sequence: TGTGCCAGCAGCCAAGAGGGTTTAGGTTACGAGCAGTACTTC.

Many counts were recorded for this clone. The V gene is TRBV5-1, the J gene TRBJ2-1; 10 bases are a match to TRBD2. Trimming cost V 8 bases and J 3 bases; bases outside gene matches: 5. The CDR3 runs to 14 residues. CDR1 is SGHRS and CDR2 is YFSETQ in the germline V gene. Here the CDR3 DNA reads TGCGCCAGTCGACTAGCGGGCGACTACAATGAGCAGTTCTTC. It specifies CASRLAGDYNEQFF.

This clone was seen a handful of times. The chain is built from TRBV12-3 or TRBV12-4 and TRBJ1-2, with a possible D match to TRBD1 (5 bases). This CDR3 is 16 amino acids long. V lost 1 base, J lost 5 bases, and 17 bases lay in between. Written as DNA, the CDR3 is TGTGCCAGCAGTTTAGGACAGCAAGGTGGGATGTATGGCTACACCTTC. It is translated as CASSLGQQGGMYGYTF.

In its sample, this clone ranks as medium-sized (0.01 to 0.1%). V and J are TRBV6-4 and TRBJ2-1, with a possible D match to TRBD1 (6 bases). This CDR3 has 13 residues. Trimming removed 6 bases from V and 5 bases from J, with 11 bases in between. Germline assignment: CDR1 MRHNA and CDR2 SNTAGT. This CDR3 reads CASSQGDNNEQFF. CDR3 nucleotide sequence: TGTGCCAGCAGCCAAGGGGACAACAATGAGCAGTTCTTC.

V and J are TRBV25-1 and TRBJ1-2; D may be TRBD1 (5 bases). The germline CDR1 and CDR2 sequences are MGHDK and SYGVNS. CDR3 length: 14 residues. Between the trimmed V and J ends, which lost 5 bases and 7 bases, there was a span of 17 bases. CDR3 region: CASSPPGTRVGYTF. CDR3 nucleotide sequence: TGTGCCAGCAGTCCCCCGGGGACTAGGGTTGGCTACACCTTC.

At least ten counts were recorded for this clone. The same CDR3 is also encoded by other DNA sequences in this sample. V and J are TRBV10-3 and TRBJ2-7; 9 bases fit TRBD2. Per the germline V gene, CDR1 is ENHRY and CDR2 is SYGVKD. The CDR3 covers 18 residues. V trimming: 7 bases; J trimming: 0 bases; junction bases outside the gene matches: 16. DNA for the CDR3: TGTGCCATCACCCCCCGGAGACTAGCGGCCTACAGCTCCTACGAGCAGTACTTC. Translation: CAITPRRLAAYSSYEQYF.

Worth noting for this clone: Additional DNA sequences in this sample encode the identical CDR3. The rearrangement uses TRBV6-1 and TRBJ1-2; no reliable D call. CDR3 length equals 13 residues. Looked up from germline, CDR1 is MNHNS and CDR2 is SASEGT. Deletions cut 5 bases from V and 2 bases from J, with 9 bases between. CDR3 DNA sequence: TGTGCCAGCAGTAGGGCGGGAAACTATGGCTACACCTTC. This codes for CASSRAGNYGYTF.

This clone appeared many times. The rearrangement links TRBV15 to TRBJ2-7, with a weak D call TRBD1 (8 bases). The V gene's germline CDR1 is LNHNV and CDR2 YYDKDF (reference sequence). Deletions cut 5 bases from V and 1 base from J, with 18 bases between. This CDR3 contains 16 residues. CDR3 in DNA: TGTGCCACCAGCGCCCGAGTACAGGGGGGGTCCTACGAGCAGTACTTC. Translated: CATSARVQGGSYEQYF.

This clone was counted at least ten times. The sample has other DNA sequences that encode this CDR3 too. This chain connects TRBV20-1 to TRBJ1-5, with D possibly TRBD1 on 5 matching bases. The CDR3 totals 12 residues. Germline lookup yields CDR1 DFQATT and CDR2 SNEGSKA (reference sequence). V shed 6 bases and J shed 6 bases, with 12 bases lying between them. CDR3 protein: CSAGGGGQPQHF. CDR3 DNA sequence: TGCAGTGCCGGGGGGGGGGGTCAGCCCCAGCATTTT.

In this sample, this clone turned up many times. V usage is TRBV7-2 and J usage is TRBJ2-3; TRBD2 is a possible D gene (5 bases). V gave up 5 bases and J gave up 2 bases, with 11 bases separating them. The CDR3 length is 14 residues. In germline, CDR1 is SGHTA, CDR2 FQGNSA. CDR3 residues: CASSRRTLTDTQYF. The CDR3 region has the DNA TGTGCCAGCAGCAGACGGACTCTCACAGATACGCAGTATTTT.

The sample holds many counts of this clone. CDR3 nucleotides: TGTGCCAGCAGCTCTACCCACATTCAGTACTTC. Its protein product is CASSSTHIQYF. The chain joins TRBV12-3 or TRBV12-4 to TRBJ2-4; D unresolved. V shed 6 bases and J shed 8 bases, with 8 bases lying between them. The CDR3 runs to 11 residues.